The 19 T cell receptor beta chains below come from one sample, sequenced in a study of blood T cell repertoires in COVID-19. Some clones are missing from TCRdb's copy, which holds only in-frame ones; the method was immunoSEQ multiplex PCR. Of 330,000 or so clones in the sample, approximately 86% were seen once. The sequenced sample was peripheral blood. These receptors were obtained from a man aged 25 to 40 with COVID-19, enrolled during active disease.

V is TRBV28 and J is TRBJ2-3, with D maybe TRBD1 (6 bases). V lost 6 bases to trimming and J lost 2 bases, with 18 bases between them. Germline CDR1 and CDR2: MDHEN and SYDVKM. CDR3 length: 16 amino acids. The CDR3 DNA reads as TGTGCCAGCAGAGCCGGGACACAGACATACACAGATACGCAGTATTTT. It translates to CASRAGTQTYTDTQYF.

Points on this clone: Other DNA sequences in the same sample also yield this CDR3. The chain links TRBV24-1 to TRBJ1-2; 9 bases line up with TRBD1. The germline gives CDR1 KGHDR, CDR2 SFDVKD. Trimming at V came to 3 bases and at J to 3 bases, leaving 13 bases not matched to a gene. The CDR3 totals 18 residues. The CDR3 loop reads CATSDTTMDRGQHYGYTF. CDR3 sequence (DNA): TGTGCCACCAGTGATACCACTATGGACAGGGGACAGCACTATGGCTACACCTTC.

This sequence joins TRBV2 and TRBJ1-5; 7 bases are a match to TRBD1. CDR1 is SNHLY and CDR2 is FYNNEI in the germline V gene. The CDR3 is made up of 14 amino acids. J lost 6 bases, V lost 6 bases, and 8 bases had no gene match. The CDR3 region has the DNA TGTGCCAGCAGGAACCAGGGGGAAACTCAGCCCCAGCATTTT. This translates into CASRNQGETQPQHF.

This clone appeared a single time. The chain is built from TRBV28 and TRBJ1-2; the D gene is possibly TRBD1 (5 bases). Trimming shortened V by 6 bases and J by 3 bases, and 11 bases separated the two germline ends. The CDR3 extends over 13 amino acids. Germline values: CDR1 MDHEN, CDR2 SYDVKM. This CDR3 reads CASSLGGDYGYTF. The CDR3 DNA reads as TGTGCCAGCAGCTTGGGGGGGGACTATGGCTACACCTTC.

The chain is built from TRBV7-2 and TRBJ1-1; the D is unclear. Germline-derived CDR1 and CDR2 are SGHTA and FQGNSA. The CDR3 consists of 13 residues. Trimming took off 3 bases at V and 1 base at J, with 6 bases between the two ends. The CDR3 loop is CASSFARNTEAFF. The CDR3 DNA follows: TGTGCCAGCAGCTTTGCCAGGAACACTGAAGCTTTCTTT.

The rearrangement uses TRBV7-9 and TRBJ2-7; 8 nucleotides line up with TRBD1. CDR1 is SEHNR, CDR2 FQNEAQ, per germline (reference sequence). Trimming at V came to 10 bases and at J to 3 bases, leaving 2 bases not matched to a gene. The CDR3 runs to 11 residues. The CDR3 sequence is CAITGGYEQYF. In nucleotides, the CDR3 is TGTGCCATTACAGGGGGCTACGAGCAGTACTTC.

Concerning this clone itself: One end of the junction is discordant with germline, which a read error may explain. CDR3 protein: CASRQGVEATVSNQPQHF. DNA for the CDR3: TGTGCCAGCAGGCAAGGGGTAGAGGCGACAGTTAGCAATCAGCCCCAGCATTTT. This chain links TRBV14 with TRBJ1-5, with D possibly matching TRBD1 (5 bases). CDR3 length equals 18 residues. Germline V CDR1 and CDR2: SGHDN, FVKESK.

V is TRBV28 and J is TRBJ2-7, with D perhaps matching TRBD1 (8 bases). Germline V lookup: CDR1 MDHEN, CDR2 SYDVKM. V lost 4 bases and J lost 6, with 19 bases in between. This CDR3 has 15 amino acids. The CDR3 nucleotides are TGTGCCAGCAGTTCGACAGGGGCCGGGAGGTCCGAGCAGTACTTC. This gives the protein CASSSTGAGRSEQYF.

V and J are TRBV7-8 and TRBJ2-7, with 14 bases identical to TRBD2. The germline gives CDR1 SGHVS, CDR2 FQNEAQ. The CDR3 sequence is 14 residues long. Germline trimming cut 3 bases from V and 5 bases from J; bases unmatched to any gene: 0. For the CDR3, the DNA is TGTGCCAGCAGCTTGGGACTAGCGGGAGACGAGCAGTACTTC. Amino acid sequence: CASSLGLAGDEQYF. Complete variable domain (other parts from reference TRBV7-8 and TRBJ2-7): GAGVSQSPRYKVAKRGQDVALRCDPISGHVSLFWYQQALGQGPEFLTYFQNEAQLDKSGLPSDRFFAERPEGSVSTLKIQRTQQEDSAVYLCASSLGLAGDEQYFGPGTRLTVT.

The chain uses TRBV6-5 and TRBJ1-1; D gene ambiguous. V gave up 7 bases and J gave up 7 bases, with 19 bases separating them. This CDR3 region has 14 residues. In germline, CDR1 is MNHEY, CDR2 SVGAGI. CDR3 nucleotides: TGTGCCAGCAATGCGCCCAGAGAGAGGATTGAAGCTTTCTTT. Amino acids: CASNAPRERIEAFF.

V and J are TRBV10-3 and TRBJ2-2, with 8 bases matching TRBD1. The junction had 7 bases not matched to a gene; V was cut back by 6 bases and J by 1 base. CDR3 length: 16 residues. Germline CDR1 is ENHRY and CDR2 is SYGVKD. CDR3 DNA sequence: TGTGCCATCAGGGGACAAGGGACAGGGAACACCGGGGAGCTGTTTTTT. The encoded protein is CAIRGQGTGNTGELFF.

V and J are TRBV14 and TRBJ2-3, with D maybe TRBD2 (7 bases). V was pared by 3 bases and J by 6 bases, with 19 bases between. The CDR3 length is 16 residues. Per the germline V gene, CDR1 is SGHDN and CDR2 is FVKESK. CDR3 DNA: TGTGCCAGCAGCCATGAGGGGGGGTACTCCTCCGATACGCAGTATTTT. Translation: CASSHEGGYSSDTQYF. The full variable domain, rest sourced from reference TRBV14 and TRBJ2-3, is EAGVTQFPSHSVIEKGQTVTLRCDPISGHDNLYWYRRVMGKEIKFLLHFVKESKQDESGMPNNRFLAERTGGTYSTLKVQPAELEDSGVYFCASSHEGGYSSDTQYFGPGTRLTVL.

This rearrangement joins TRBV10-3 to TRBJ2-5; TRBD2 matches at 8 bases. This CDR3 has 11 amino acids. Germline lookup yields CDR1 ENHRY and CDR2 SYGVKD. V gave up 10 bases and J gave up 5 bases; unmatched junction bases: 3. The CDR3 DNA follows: TGTGCCAGCGGGGGGAAGGAGACCCAGTACTTC. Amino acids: CASGGKETQYF.

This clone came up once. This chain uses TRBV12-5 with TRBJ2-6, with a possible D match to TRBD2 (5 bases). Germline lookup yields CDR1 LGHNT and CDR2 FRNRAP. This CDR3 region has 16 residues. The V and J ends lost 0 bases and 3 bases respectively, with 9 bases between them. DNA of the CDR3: TGTGCTAGTGGTTTGGTATACGGGGATGGGGCCAACGTCCTGACTTTC. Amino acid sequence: CASGLVYGDGANVLTF.

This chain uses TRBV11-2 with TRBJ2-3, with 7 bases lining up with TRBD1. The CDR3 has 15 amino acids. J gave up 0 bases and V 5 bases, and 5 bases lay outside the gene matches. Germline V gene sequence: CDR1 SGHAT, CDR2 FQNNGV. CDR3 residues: CASSIGTVSTDTQYF. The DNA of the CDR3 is TGTGCCAGCAGCATCGGGACAGTTAGCACAGATACGCAGTATTTT.

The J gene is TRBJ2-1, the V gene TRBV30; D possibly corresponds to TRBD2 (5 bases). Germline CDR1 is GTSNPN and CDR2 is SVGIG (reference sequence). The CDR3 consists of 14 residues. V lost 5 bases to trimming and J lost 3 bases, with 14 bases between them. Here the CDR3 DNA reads TGTGCCTGGGAGGGCAGGAGGCTCTACAATGAGCAGTTCTTC. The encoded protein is CAWEGRRLYNEQFF.

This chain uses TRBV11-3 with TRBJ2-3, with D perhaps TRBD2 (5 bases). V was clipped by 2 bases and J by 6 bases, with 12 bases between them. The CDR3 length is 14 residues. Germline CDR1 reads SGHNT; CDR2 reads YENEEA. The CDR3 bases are TGTGCCAGCAGCTTATCCGGGGTGGGGGATACGCAGTATTTT. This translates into CASSLSGVGDTQYF.

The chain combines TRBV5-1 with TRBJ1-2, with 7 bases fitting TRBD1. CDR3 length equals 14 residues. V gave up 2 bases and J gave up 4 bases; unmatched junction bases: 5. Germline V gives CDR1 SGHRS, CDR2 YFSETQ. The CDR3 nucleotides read TGCGCCAGCAGCTTAGGGGACAGTGCCTATGGCTACACCTTC. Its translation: CASSLGDSAYGYTF.

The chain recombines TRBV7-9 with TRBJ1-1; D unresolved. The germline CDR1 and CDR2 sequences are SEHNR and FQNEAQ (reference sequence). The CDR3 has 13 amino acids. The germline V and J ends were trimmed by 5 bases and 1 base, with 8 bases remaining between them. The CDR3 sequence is CASSPQTNTEAFF. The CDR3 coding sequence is TGTGCCAGCAGCCCACAGACGAACACTGAAGCTTTCTTT.